These 27 T cell receptor beta chains were all obtained from the same sample, sequenced in a study of blood T cell repertoires in COVID-19. Libraries were prepared by immunoSEQ multiplex PCR; TCRdb keeps only in-frame clonotypes and omits some of them. The data contain about 430,000 clones, about 88% of them singletons. Sequencing input: PBMCs or T cells enriched from blood (not recorded which). The receptors were sampled from a woman aged 18-29 years who had been exposed to COVID-19.

The chain links TRBV10-1 to TRBJ1-1; TRBD1 agrees at 7 bases. The V gene end was trimmed by 5 bases and the J gene end by 4 bases; junction bases not matched to a gene: 4. Per the germline V gene, CDR1 is WNHNN and CDR2 is SYGVQD (reference sequence). CDR3 size: 13 residues. The DNA of the CDR3 is TGCGCCAGCAGTCCGACAGGGCCCACTGAAGCTTTCTTT. As protein: CASSPTGPTEAFF.

This rearrangement joins TRBV9 to TRBJ2-7, with TRBD1 matching over 8 bases. Germline V CDR1 and CDR2: SGDLS, YYNGEE. Losses at the gene ends were 3 bases for V and 5 bases for J; bases not matched to a gene: 10. The CDR3 has 15 residues. Here the CDR3 reads CASSAFQGAMDEQYF. CDR3 coding DNA: TGTGCCAGCAGCGCCTTCCAGGGGGCGATGGACGAGCAGTACTTC.

The chain combines TRBV5-7 with TRBJ1-1; a weak D match, TRBD1 (6 bases). TRBV5-7 is an ORF, with its function uncertain. The CDR3 spans 14 residues. V lost 6 bases, J lost 4 bases, and 16 bases lay in between. CDR3 sequence: CASNKQGTCTEAFF. Written as DNA, the CDR3 is TGTGCCAGCAACAAACAGGGAACATGCACTGAAGCTTTCTTT.

This chain uses TRBV6-4 with TRBJ1-1, with TRBD1 as a possible D gene (6 bases). Germline V gene lookup returns CDR1 MRHNA and CDR2 SNTAGT. The germline V and J ends were trimmed by 5 bases and 7 bases, with 17 bases remaining between them. CDR3 length: 14 amino acids. CDR3 sequence reads: CASSQTGQGGEAFF. The CDR3 DNA reads as TGTGCCAGCAGTCAGACAGGACAAGGAGGTGAAGCTTTCTTT.

This clone was counted between two and nine times. The V and J genes are TRBV25-1 and TRBJ2-7; the D gene is possibly TRBD1 (5 bases). V lost 6 bases and J lost 5, with 8 bases in between. The CDR3 runs 11 residues. From germline, CDR1 is MGHDK and CDR2 SYGVNS. CDR3 amino acids: CASRLGDEQYF. CDR3 nucleotide sequence: TGTGCCAGCAGGTTAGGGGACGAGCAGTACTTC.

Only one count was recorded for this clone. The rearrangement joins TRBV7-8 to TRBJ2-5; possibly TRBD1 for D (5 bases). Germline V gene data show CDR1 as SGHVS and CDR2 as FQNEAQ. This CDR3 is built from 16 residues. Between the trimmed V and J ends, which lost 1 base and 6 bases, there was a span of 18 bases. The CDR3: CASSLEGVLFLQTQYF. CDR3 coding DNA: TGTGCCAGCAGCTTAGAAGGGGTCCTCTTCCTGCAGACCCAGTACTTC. Combining the CDR3 with reference TRBV7-8 and TRBJ2-5 gives the whole variable domain GAGVSQSPRYKVAKRGQDVALRCDPISGHVSLFWYQQALGQGPEFLTYFQNEAQLDKSGLPSDRFFAERPEGSVSTLKIQRTQQEDSAVYLCASSLEGVLFLQTQYFGPGTRLLVL.

This clone showed up just once. J is TRBJ2-7 and V is TRBV3-1 (or the pseudogene TRBV3-2); 8 bases line up with TRBD2. V lost 4 bases, J lost 5 bases, and 7 bases stayed unmatched. The germline CDR1 and CDR2 sequences are LGHDT and YNNKEL (reference sequence). The CDR3 is made up of 14 amino acids. CDR3 bases: TGTGCCAGCAGCCCCCATTCGGGAGGGAACGAGCAGTACTTC. This sequence encodes CASSPHSGGNEQYF.

The J gene is TRBJ1-1, the V gene TRBV3-1 (or the pseudogene TRBV3-2); D unresolved. The germline V gene has CDR1 LGHDT and CDR2 YNNKEL (reference sequence). V was shortened by 3 bases and J by 8 bases, with 10 bases between the two germline ends. The CDR3 runs 12 residues. The CDR3 protein is CASSHQAGEAFF. CDR3 nucleotide sequence: TGTGCCAGCAGCCACCAAGCGGGGGAAGCTTTCTTT.

The chain couples TRBV5-5 to TRBJ1-1; TRBD1 agrees at 8 bases. This CDR3 region has 16 residues. The V gene end was trimmed by 0 bases and the J gene end by 3 bases; junction bases not matched to a gene: 7. CDR1 and CDR2 (germline): SGHKS, YYEKEE (reference sequence). This chain's CDR3 is CASSLGTGNLYTEAFF. For the CDR3, the DNA is TGTGCCAGCAGCTTGGGGACAGGGAACCTTTACACTGAAGCTTTCTTT.

This clone was counted between two and nine times. V is TRBV27 and J is TRBJ2-7; D may be TRBD2 (6 bases). V was pared by 2 bases and J by 3 bases, with 11 bases between. The CDR3 loop spans 14 amino acids. From germline, CDR1 is MNHEY and CDR2 SMNVEV (reference sequence). The CDR3 sequence is CASSLGRGNYEQYF. CDR3 coding DNA: TGTGCCAGCAGTTTAGGTCGGGGGAACTACGAGCAGTACTTC.

The rearrangement links TRBV27 to TRBJ2-5, with 7 bases identical to TRBD1. With 5 bases clipped from V and 2 bases from J, the junction kept 11 bases outside the gene matches. Per germline, CDR1 MNHEY and CDR2 SMNVEV (reference sequence). The CDR3 is made up of 16 amino acids. The CDR3, as DNA: TGTGCCAGCAGTCCCCTCCGAGGGGGCAAACAAGAGACCCAGTACTTC. It is translated as CASSPLRGGKQETQYF.

This clone was detected once. This sequence joins TRBV5-1 and TRBJ1-1; TRBD1 matches 7 bases. The CDR3 runs to 12 residues. V trimming: 4 bases; J trimming: 8 bases; junction bases outside the gene matches: 5. CDR1 and CDR2 from the germline V gene are SGHRS and YFSETQ. The CDR3 loop reads CASSPGTVEAFF. CDR3 nucleotides: TGCGCCAGCAGCCCCGGGACAGTCGAAGCTTTCTTT. The full variable domain, rest sourced from reference TRBV5-1 and TRBJ1-1, is KAGVTQTPRYLIKTRGQQVTLSCSPISGHRSVSWYQQTPGQGLQFLFEYFSETQRNKGNFPGRFSGRQFSNSRSEMNVSTLELGDSALYLCASSPGTVEAFFGQGTRLTVV.

This clone was found once. The same CDR3 also results from other DNA sequences found in this sample. The V call is TRBV19, the J call TRBJ1-1; D not resolved. The V end lost 3 bases, the J end lost 2 bases, and 7 bases lay between the germline ends. The CDR3 is made up of 13 amino acids. Germline lookup yields CDR1 LNHDA and CDR2 SQIVND (reference sequence). DNA for the CDR3: TGTGCCAGTAGTATTCTCCTAAACACTGAAGCTTTCTTT. It specifies CASSILLNTEAFF.

The rearrangement uses TRBV18 and TRBJ2-2; TRBD2 is a possible D gene (5 bases). The CDR3 consists of 16 residues. Germline loops: CDR1 KGHSH, CDR2 LQKENI. V shed 0 bases and J shed 0 bases, with 8 bases lying between them. CDR3 loop: CASSPPRAPNTGELFF. DNA for the CDR3: TGTGCCAGCTCACCACCGAGGGCACCGAACACCGGGGAGCTGTTTTTT.

J is TRBJ2-7 and V is TRBV7-2, with TRBD1 matching over 9 bases. Trimming at V came to 2 bases and at J to 5 bases, leaving 7 bases not matched to a gene. Germline assignment: CDR1 SGHTA and CDR2 FQGNSA. The CDR3 totals 15 residues. The CDR3 DNA reads as TGTGCCAGCAGCTTACTACAGGGGGCGAGAAACGAGCAGTACTTC. This translates into CASSLLQGARNEQYF.

This clone was counted a few times. The chain joins TRBV6-5 to TRBJ1-3; D unresolved. From germline, CDR1 is MNHEY and CDR2 SVGAGI. V was shortened by 2 bases and J by 0 bases, with 8 bases between the two germline ends. This CDR3 comprises 15 residues. The CDR3 sequence: CASSYEAASGNTIYF. CDR3 DNA: TGTGCCAGCAGTTACGAGGCAGCCTCTGGAAACACCATATATTTT.

CDR3 residues: CASSSRDRVSFF. CDR3 sequence (DNA): TGTGCCAGCAGCTCACGGGACAGGGTTTCTTTCTTT. V usage is TRBV14 and J usage is TRBJ1-1; 9 nucleotides line up with TRBD1. Trimming took 5 bases from V and 12 from J; bases not matched to a gene: 7. The length of the CDR3 is 12 residues. In germline, CDR1 is SGHDN, CDR2 FVKESK.

The J gene is TRBJ2-7, the V gene TRBV6-2 or TRBV6-3, with TRBD2 matching over 10 bases. The germline V gene has CDR1 MNHEY and CDR2 SVGEGT. V lost 6 bases to trimming and J lost 2 bases; unmatched junction nucleotides: 4. The CDR3 is made up of 14 amino acids. The CDR3 reads CASSLSGGPYEQYF. The CDR3 nucleotides are TGTGCCAGCAGCCTTAGCGGGGGGCCCTACGAGCAGTACTTC.

This clone was seen a few times. This CDR3 reads CATRGQDLGNSPLHF. In DNA form, the CDR3 reads TGTGCCACCAGGGGACAGGACCTGGGGAATTCACCCCTCCACTTT. The chain employs TRBV15 and TRBJ1-6; 8 bases align to TRBD1. The CDR3 totals 15 residues. Germline V lookup: CDR1 LNHNV, CDR2 YYDKDF (reference sequence). With V trimmed by 6 bases and J by 7 bases, 8 bases remained unmatched.

This rearrangement joins TRBV5-1 to TRBJ2-5; D remains unclear. Trimming left V 0 bases short and J 7 bases short, with 10 bases between. CDR3 length equals 13 residues. CDR1 is SGHRS, CDR2 YFSETQ, per germline. This CDR3 is CASSLGQSGTQYF. DNA for the CDR3: TGCGCCAGCAGCTTGGGCCAATCGGGGACCCAGTACTTC.

The count of this clone is one. V and J are TRBV14 and TRBJ1-4; the match to TRBD1 covers 9 bases. The CDR3 spans 18 residues. Looked up from germline, CDR1 is SGHDN and CDR2 is FVKESK. The junction had 16 bases not matched to a gene; V was cut back by 0 bases and J by 11 bases. CDR3 region: CASSQEGHRGLSMRKLFF. For the CDR3, the DNA is TGTGCCAGCAGCCAAGAGGGGCACAGGGGGCTCTCTATGCGGAAACTGTTTTTT.

The V and J genes are TRBV6-7 and TRBJ1-1, with 9 bases that match TRBD1. TRBV6-7 is labeled an ORF, and its function is uncertain. This CDR3 is built from 15 residues. The V and J ends lost 6 bases and 0 bases, in that order; junction bases with no gene match: 5. CDR3 sequence reads: CASRVQGAMNTEAFF. The CDR3 DNA reads as TGTGCCAGCAGGGTACAGGGGGCCATGAACACTGAAGCTTTCTTT.

This sequence joins TRBV19 and TRBJ1-5; a possible D gene is TRBD1 (6 bases). Trimming removed 4 bases at V and 0 bases at J, with 13 bases between. Looked up from germline, CDR1 is LNHDA and CDR2 is SQIVND (reference sequence). This CDR3 spans 16 amino acids. CDR3 nucleotides: TGTGCCAGTAGTACCCTCCAGGGGTCTAGCAATCAGCCCCAGCATTTT. It yields the protein CASSTLQGSSNQPQHF. Drawing the rest from reference TRBV19 and TRBJ1-5, the complete variable domain is DGGITQSPKYLFRKEGQNVTLSCEQNLNHDAMYWYRQDPGQGLRLIYYSQIVNDFQKGDIAEGYSVSREKKESFPLTVTSAQKNPTAFYLCASSTLQGSSNQPQHFGDGTRLSIL.

The J gene is TRBJ2-7, the V gene TRBV5-1, with 8 bases identical to TRBD1. The junction had 2 bases not matched to a gene; V was cut back by 0 bases and J by 3 bases. The germline V gene has CDR1 SGHRS and CDR2 YFSETQ. The CDR3 spans 14 residues. CDR3 sequence reads: CASSLATGGYEQYF. The CDR3 DNA follows: TGCGCCAGCAGCTTGGCCACAGGGGGCTACGAGCAGTACTTC. Full variable domain (remainder filled in from reference TRBV5-1 and TRBJ2-7): KAGVTQTPRYLIKTRGQQVTLSCSPISGHRSVSWYQQTPGQGLQFLFEYFSETQRNKGNFPGRFSGRQFSNSRSEMNVSTLELGDSALYLCASSLATGGYEQYFGPGTRLTVT.

The chain carries TRBV10-2 and TRBJ1-1; TRBD1 aligns across 10 bases. Trimming cost V 6 bases and J 1 base; bases outside gene matches: 2. This CDR3 has 14 residues. Germline CDR1 reads WSHSY; CDR2 reads SAAADI. CDR3 nucleotides: TGCGCCAGCAGACGGGACAGGGGGAACACTGAAGCTTTCTTT. Its protein product is CASRRDRGNTEAFF.

The gene calls are TRBV28 and TRBJ1-6; 7 positions agree with TRBD1. Trimming at V came to 6 bases and at J to 7 bases, leaving 9 bases not matched to a gene. Germline V gene lookup returns CDR1 MDHEN and CDR2 SYDVKM. The CDR3 is 15 residues long. The CDR3 DNA reads TGTGCCAGCAGAGAAACAGGGGCCGACAATTCACCCCTCCACTTT. Its translation: CASRETGADNSPLHF.

V and J are TRBV11-3 and TRBJ2-2, with D perhaps TRBD1 (5 bases). Germline values: CDR1 SGHNT, CDR2 YENEEA. Trimming removed 4 bases at V and 0 bases at J, with 9 bases between. The CDR3 length is 15 residues. CDR3: CASSWGLSNTGELFF. The CDR3 nucleotides read TGTGCCAGCAGCTGGGGCCTTTCGAACACCGGGGAGCTGTTTTTT.